This T cell receptor (beta chain) was recorded in a study of blood T cell repertoires in COVID-19. Assay used: immunoSEQ multiplex PCR; TCRdb lists only in-frame clones, some missing. The repertoire holds some 74,000 clones, roughly 88% seen once, with 6% to 7.5% in the top ten. CDR3 length equals 16 residues. Germline CDR1 SGHVS, CDR2 FQNEAQ. V lost 5 bases, J lost 7 bases, and 10 bases stayed unmatched. Material: peripheral blood. This clonotype was obtained from a woman older than 75 with acute or convalescent COVID-19. The chain links TRBV7-8 to TRBJ2-2, with TRBD1 matching over 10 bases. The CDR3 nucleotides are TGTGCCAGCAGCCTCCAGACAGGGGGCGTCGACGGGGAGCTGTTTTTT. Its translation is CASSLQTGGVDGELFF.